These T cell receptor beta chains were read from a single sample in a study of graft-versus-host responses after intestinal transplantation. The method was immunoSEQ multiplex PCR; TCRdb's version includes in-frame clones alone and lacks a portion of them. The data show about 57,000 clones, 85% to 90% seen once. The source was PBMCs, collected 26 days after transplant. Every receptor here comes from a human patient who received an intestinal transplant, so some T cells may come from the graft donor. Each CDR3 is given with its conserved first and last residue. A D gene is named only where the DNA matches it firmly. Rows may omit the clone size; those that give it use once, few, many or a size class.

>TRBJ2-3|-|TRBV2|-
TGTGCCAGCAGTGATAAATCTACCACGGGAGATACGCAGTATTTT
CASSDKSTTGDTQYF
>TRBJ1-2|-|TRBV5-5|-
TGTGCCAGCAGCCCAACGCGAGAAAGTAACTATGGCTACACCTTC
CASSPTRESNYGYTF
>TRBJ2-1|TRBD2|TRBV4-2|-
TGTGCCAGCAGCCCAGGGACTAGCGGGGGGGCGTCCTACAATGAGCAGTTCTTC
CASSPGTSGGASYNEQFF
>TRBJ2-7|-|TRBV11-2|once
TGTGCCAGCAGCTTAGATCTGAGGGTTTCCCCCTACGAGCAGTACTTC
CASSLDLRVSPYEQYF
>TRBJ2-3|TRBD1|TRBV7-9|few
TGTGCCAGCAGCCCTACGGGGACAGGGGTTGACACAGATACGCAGTATTTT
CASSPTGTGVDTDTQYF
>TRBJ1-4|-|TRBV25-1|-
TGTGCCAGCAGTGAATGGGCAGGTGCAACTAATGAAAAACTGTTTTTT
CASSEWAGATNEKLFF
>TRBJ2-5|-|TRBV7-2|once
TGTGCCAGCAGCTTATTATCCCAAGAGACCCAGTACTTC
CASSLLSQETQYF
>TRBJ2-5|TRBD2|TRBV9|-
TGTGCCAGCAGCGCGCAGGCTAGCGGGGGGGTGATCCAAGAGACCCAGTACTTC
CASSAQASGGVIQETQYF
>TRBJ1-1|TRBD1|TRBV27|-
TGTGCCAGCAGTTTAGGGGACAGGGAGGACACTGAAGCTTTCTTT
CASSLGDREDTEAFF
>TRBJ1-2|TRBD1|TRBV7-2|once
TGTGCCAGCAGCCTAGGGGGCGGCTATGGCTACACCTTC
CASSLGGGYGYTF
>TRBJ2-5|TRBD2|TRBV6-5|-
TGTGCCAGCACTCCTAGCGGGAACCAAGAGACCCAGTACTTC
CASTPSGNQETQYF
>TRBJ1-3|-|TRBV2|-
TGTGCCAGCAGTGAAGGGTCAGGTCACGGAAACACCATATATTTT
CASSEGSGHGNTIYF
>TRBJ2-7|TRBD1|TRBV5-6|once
TGTGCCAGCAGCTTGGCCGGTGGACAGGCCTTCGACGAGCAGTACTTC
CASSLAGGQAFDEQYF
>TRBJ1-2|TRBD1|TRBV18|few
TGTGCCAGCTCACCACGGGACAGGGTATTTGGCTACACCTTC
CASSPRDRVFGYTF
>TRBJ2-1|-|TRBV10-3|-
TGTGCCATCAGTGAGTCAGGGGGGGTCAATGAGCAGTTCTTC
CAISESGGVNEQFF
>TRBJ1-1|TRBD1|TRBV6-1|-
TGTGCCAGCAGTGACCTCGGACAGGCGAACACTGAAGCTTTCTTT
CASSDLGQANTEAFF
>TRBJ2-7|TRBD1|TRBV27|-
TGTGCCAGCAGTCTCCGAGGACAGGGCTACTACGAGCAGTACTTC
CASSLRGQGYYEQYF
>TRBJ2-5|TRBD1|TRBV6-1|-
TGTGCCAGCAGTGGACAAGGGACAGGTGAAGAGACCCAGTACTTC
CASSGQGTGEETQYF
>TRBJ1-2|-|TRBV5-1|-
TGCGCCAGCAGCTTGGACAGGAATAACTATGGCTACACCTTC
CASSLDRNNYGYTF
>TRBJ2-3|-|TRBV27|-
TGTGCCAGCAGTTTATCTAAAGTCAGGGTTGGGGCAGATACGCAGTATTTT
CASSLSKVRVGADTQYF
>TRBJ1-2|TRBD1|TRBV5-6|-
TGTGCCAGCAGCGTAGGGACAGCAGTTTATGGCTACACCTTC
CASSVGTAVYGYTF
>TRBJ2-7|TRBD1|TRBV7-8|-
TGTGCCAGCAGCCGAGGCCCGGGACAGGTCTCCTACGAGCAGTACTTC
CASSRGPGQVSYEQYF
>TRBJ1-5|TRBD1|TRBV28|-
TGTGCCAGCAGTCTAACACAGGGGTATCAGCCCCAGCATTTT
CASSLTQGYQPQHF
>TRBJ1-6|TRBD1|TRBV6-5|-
TGTGCCAGCAGTGTGACAGGGGGTTTTTCACCCCTCCACTTT
CASSVTGGFSPLHF
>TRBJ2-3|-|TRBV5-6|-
TGTGCCAGCAGCTCGGGTCCAGATACGCAGTATTTT
CASSSGPDTQYF
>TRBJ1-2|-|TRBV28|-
TGTGCCAGCAGTCCCGGGACAACTTTTAACTATGGCTACACCTTC
CASSPGTTFNYGYTF
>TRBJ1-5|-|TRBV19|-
TGTGCCAGTAGCGAAATTCAGGGTCCGAGGCAGCCCCAGCATTTT
CASSEIQGPRQPQHF
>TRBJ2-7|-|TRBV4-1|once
TGCGCCAGCAGCCAAGTGCCCGGGAGCTCCTACGAGCAGTACTTC
CASSQVPGSSYEQYF
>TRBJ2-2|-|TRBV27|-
TGTGCCAGCAGTTTCAGTACAGGGACCGGGGAGCTGTTTTTT
CASSFSTGTGELFF
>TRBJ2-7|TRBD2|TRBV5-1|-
TGCGCCAGCAGCTCCCCGGGGGGCGAGCAGTACTTC
CASSSPGGEQYF
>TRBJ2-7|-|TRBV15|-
TGTGCCACCAGCAATTGGGCTAGCGACTCCGAGCAGTACTTC
CATSNWASDSEQYF
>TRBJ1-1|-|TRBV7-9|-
TGTGCCAGCAGCCGATCGGTAAACACTGAAGCTTTCTTT
CASSRSVNTEAFF
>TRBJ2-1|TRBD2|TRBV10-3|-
TGTGCCATCATGCGGACTAGCGGGAGAGAATACAATGAGCAGTTCTTC
CAIMRTSGREYNEQFF
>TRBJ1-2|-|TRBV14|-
TGTGCCAGCAGCCAAGTGGCCGACTATGGCTACACCTTC
CASSQVADYGYTF
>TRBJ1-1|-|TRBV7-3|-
TGTGCCAGCAGCTTCAGTTGGAACACTGAAGCTTTCTTT
CASSFSWNTEAFF
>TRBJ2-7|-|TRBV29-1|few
TGCAGCGTCCGCGGGCTTACTTCCTACGAGCAGTACTTC
CSVRGLTSYEQYF
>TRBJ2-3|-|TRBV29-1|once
TGCAGCGTTGAGGGCTCTCCGCCAGATACGCAGTATTTT
CSVEGSPPDTQYF
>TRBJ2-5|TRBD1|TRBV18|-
TGTGCCAGCTCGCGCACCGGGACAGGGGGTGAAGCGACCCAGTACTTC
CASSRTGTGGEATQYF
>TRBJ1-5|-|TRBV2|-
TGTGCCAGCAGTGAGAGGGGGATAGATCAGCCCCAGCATTTT
CASSERGIDQPQHF
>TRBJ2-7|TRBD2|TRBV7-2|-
TGTGCCAGCAGCTCTAGCGGGGGGCCTCCCTACGAGCAGTACTTC
CASSSSGGPPYEQYF
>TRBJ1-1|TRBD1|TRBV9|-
TGTGCCAGCAGCGTAGTAGGGAGGACAGGGGGAAACACTGAAGCTTTCTTT
CASSVVGRTGGNTEAFF
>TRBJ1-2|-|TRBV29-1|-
TGCAGCGTTGTACAGTCAAACTATGGCTACACCTTC
CSVVQSNYGYTF